The 27 T cell receptor beta chains given below trace back to one sample, sequenced in a study of post-analysis software for immune sequencing data. Study-level results: Among roughly 5 TRBV segments more frequent in patients than controls were TRBV5-6, TRBV5-1 and TRBV20-1.

Researchers reported that TCR beta cDNA libraries carried unique molecular identifiers. TCRdb reprocessed the PCR reads with MiXCR, giving one entry per CDR3 protein. This table holds 600,000 to 700,000 distinct CDR3 sequences, 59% found once. What these receptors recognize is not known. Sample: blood. Receptors were obtained from a girl aged 2-10 years with multiple sclerosis.

This clonotype was observed a few times. This rearrangement joins TRBV5-4 to TRBJ2-7, with 10 bases fitting TRBD1. The germline V gene encodes CDR1 SGHNT and CDR2 YYREEE (reference sequence). V shed 2 bases, J shed 1 base, and the junction held 6 bases outside the gene matches. The CDR3 sequence is 16 residues long. Here the CDR3 DNA reads TGTGCCAGCAGCTTTGGCGGGACAGGGGCTTCCTACGAGCAGTACTTC. It codes for CASSFGGTGASYEQYF.

The V and J genes are TRBV7-2 and TRBJ1-5; D is unclear. The CDR3 is 13 residues long. Trimming cost V 5 bases and J 3 bases, with 8 bases left between them. The V gene's germline CDR1 is SGHTA and CDR2 FQGNSA. CDR3 in amino acids: CASSPVINQPQHF. As DNA, the CDR3 is TGTGCCAGCAGCCCGGTTATCAATCAGCCCCAGCATTTT. The full variable domain, in which reference TRBV7-2 and TRBJ1-5 provide the parts outside the CDR3, is GAGVSQSPSNKVTEKGKDVELRCDPISGHTALYWYRQSLGQGLEFLIYFQGNSAPDKSGLPSDRFSAERTGGSVSTLTIQRTQQEDSAVYLCASSPVINQPQHFGDGTRLSIL.

Only a few counts were recorded for this clonotype. CDR3 residues: CATSDPSGGYYNEQFF. CDR3 DNA: TGTGCCACCAGTGACCCGAGCGGGGGATACTACAATGAGCAGTTCTTC. This sequence joins TRBV24-1 and TRBJ2-1; 8 bases are shared with TRBD2. CDR3 length: 16 residues. Trimming took 4 bases from V and 3 from J; bases not matched to a gene: 7. Germline V lookup: CDR1 KGHDR, CDR2 SFDVKD.

This clonotype was observed a few times. This chain uses TRBV10-3 with TRBJ2-1; 7 nucleotides align to TRBD2. Germline-derived CDR1 and CDR2 are ENHRY and SYGVKD. Unmatched junction bases numbered 3, after V lost 4 bases and J lost 0 bases. The CDR3 runs to 15 residues. CDR3 residues: CAISGDYPSYNEQFF. In DNA form, the CDR3 reads TGTGCCATCAGTGGGGACTACCCCTCCTACAATGAGCAGTTCTTC.

The V call is TRBV5-6, the J call TRBJ2-5; TRBD1 matches at 7 bases. Germline CDR1 and CDR2: SGHDT and YYEEEE. The V segment lost 4 bases and the J segment 11 bases; nucleotides outside the gene matches: 8. The CDR3 totals 12 residues. Here the CDR3 reads CASSTRGRLQYF. The CDR3 nucleotides are TGTGCCAGCAGCACGAGGGGGCGTCTGCAGTACTTC.

The V call is TRBV6-5, the J call TRBJ2-3; 12 positions agree with TRBD2. The germline V gene has CDR1 MNHEY and CDR2 SVGAGI. J gave up 5 bases and V 2 bases, and 5 bases lay outside the gene matches. The CDR3 is 16 amino acids. Written as DNA, the CDR3 is TGTGCCAGCAGTTACCTAGCGGGGGGGCAGGGAGATACGCAGTATTTT. It codes for CASSYLAGGQGDTQYF.

This clonotype was found a few times. The chain links TRBV5-1 to TRBJ1-6, with D unclear. Germline-derived CDR1 and CDR2 are SGHRS and YFSETQ. Deletions cut 0 bases from V and 6 bases from J, with 10 bases between. This CDR3 has 15 amino acids. The CDR3 protein is CASSLESSINSPLHF. CDR3 DNA sequence: TGCGCCAGCAGCTTGGAGTCCAGCATTAATTCACCCCTCCACTTT. Full variable domain (missing parts from reference TRBV5-1 and TRBJ1-6): KAGVTQTPRYLIKTRGQQVTLSCSPISGHRSVSWYQQTPGQGLQFLFEYFSETQRNKGNFPGRFSGRQFSNSRSEMNVSTLELGDSALYLCASSLESSINSPLHFGNGTRLTVT.

This clonotype was found a few times. V and J are TRBV12-3 or TRBV12-4 and TRBJ2-1; 12 bases agree with TRBD2. This CDR3 is 16 amino acids long. V lost 5 bases and J lost 2; bases outside the gene matches: 4. The CDR3 protein is CASSRLAGETYNEQFF. The CDR3 DNA reads TGTGCCAGCAGTCGACTAGCGGGGGAGACCTACAATGAGCAGTTCTTC.

This clonotype was seen a few times. The V gene is TRBV4-1, the J gene TRBJ2-7; D is uncertain. Looked up from germline, CDR1 is MGHRA and CDR2 is YSYEKL. V was cut by 0 bases and J by 1 base, with 10 bases left in between. The CDR3 length is 15 residues. The CDR3 DNA sequence: TGCGCCAGCAGCCAAGATTGGAGTGGGTCCTACGAGCAGTACTTC. This sequence encodes CASSQDWSGSYEQYF.

This chain connects TRBV5-1 to TRBJ2-1; no clear D. The CDR3 length is 16 residues. Germline values: CDR1 SGHRS, CDR2 YFSETQ. The V gene lost 4 bases and the J gene lost 7 bases, with 21 bases spanning the gap. CDR3 region: CASSEGPVAAGNEQFF. In DNA, the CDR3 is TGCGCCAGCAGCGAAGGACCGGTGGCGGCCGGGAATGAGCAGTTCTTC.

V and J are TRBV3-1 and TRBJ2-3; possible D gene TRBD1, 8 bases. V was clipped by 3 bases and J by 8 bases, with 12 bases between them. CDR1 and CDR2 (germline): LGHDT, YNNKEL (reference sequence). The CDR3 length is 13 residues. The CDR3 sequence: CASSQDREGTQYF. CDR3 bases: TGTGCCAGCAGCCAGGACAGGGAGGGTACGCAGTATTTT.

Remarks on this clonotype: This CDR3 is missing its conserved last phenylalanine or tryptophan, likely due to a read error. V is TRBV5-1 and J is TRBJ2-5; no reliable D call. Germline CDR1 reads SGHRS; CDR2 reads YFSETQ. Between the trimmed V and J ends, which lost 0 bases and 3 bases, there was a span of 6 bases. The length of the CDR3 is 13 residues. CDR3 in amino acids: CASSLEFEETQYV. CDR3 in DNA: TGCGCCAGCAGCTTGGAATTCGAAGAGACCCAGTACGTC.

The chain has TRBV5-1 and TRBJ2-7, with 9 bases that match TRBD1. The CDR3 sequence is 14 residues long. V lost 6 bases, J lost 0 bases, and 4 bases stayed unmatched. The V gene's germline CDR1 is SGHRS and CDR2 YFSETQ. The CDR3 loop is CASNKDRGSYEQYF. CDR3 sequence (DNA): TGCGCCAGCAATAAGGACAGGGGCTCCTACGAGCAGTACTTC.

This clonotype was recorded a few times. The chain links TRBV5-1 to TRBJ2-1, with 8 bases lining up with TRBD2. The CDR3 has 18 residues. The trim removed 0 bases at V and 2 bases at J, leaving 10 bases unmatched. The V gene's germline CDR1 is SGHRS and CDR2 YFSETQ. Written as DNA, the CDR3 is TGCGCCAGCAGCTTGGTGGCGGGGGGCAATCCGCCCTACAATGAGCAGTTCTTC. Translating it yields CASSLVAGGNPPYNEQFF.

This clonotype was observed a single time. The CDR3 protein is CAISPLGGLLTEAFF. The CDR3 DNA reads as TGTGCCATCAGCCCCCTAGGGGGGCTTCTCACTGAAGCTTTCTTT. The chain combines TRBV10-3 with TRBJ1-1, with a tentative D call TRBD1 (6 bases). V lost 6 bases and J lost 4, with 18 bases in between. CDR1 ENHRY and CDR2 SYGVKD come from the germline V gene. The CDR3 is 15 amino acids.

The chain uses TRBV20-1 and TRBJ2-3; D call uncertain. The CDR3 has 17 amino acids. Trimming stripped 3 bases from V and 0 bases from J, with 19 bases between. CDR1 and CDR2 (germline): DFQATT, SNEGSKA (reference sequence). The CDR3 DNA follows: TGCAGTGCTAGCGGAGATGCAAGGGCTCGGAGCACAGATACGCAGTATTTT. This gives the protein CSASGDARARSTDTQYF.

This clonotype was observed once. The chain employs TRBV5-1 and TRBJ2-1; D is ambiguous. The CDR3 runs to 12 residues. Per germline, CDR1 SGHRS and CDR2 YFSETQ. V lost 1 base to trimming and J lost 9 bases, with 8 bases between them. CDR3 bases: TGCGCCAGCAGCTTGTATGATGTTGAGCAGTTCTTC. It specifies CASSLYDVEQFF. Based on the CDR3 plus reference TRBV5-1 and TRBJ2-1, the full variable domain is KAGVTQTPRYLIKTRGQQVTLSCSPISGHRSVSWYQQTPGQGLQFLFEYFSETQRNKGNFPGRFSGRQFSNSRSEMNVSTLELGDSALYLCASSLYDVEQFFGPGTRLTVL.

The chain is built from TRBV6-2 or TRBV6-3 and TRBJ2-1, with D hard to call. This CDR3 has 16 residues. Trimming removed 3 bases from V and 0 bases from J, with 12 bases in between. CDR1 is MNHEY and CDR2 is SVGEGT in the germline V gene. This chain's CDR3 is CASSYGQAYSYNEQFF. In DNA, the CDR3 is TGTGCCAGCAGTTATGGGCAGGCCTACTCCTACAATGAGCAGTTCTTC.

This clonotype appeared a single time. The V gene is TRBV5-1, the J gene TRBJ2-7, with D hard to call. CDR1 and CDR2 from the germline V gene are SGHRS and YFSETQ. Trimming left V 0 bases short and J 6 bases short, with 10 bases between. The CDR3 runs to 13 residues. The CDR3 nucleotides read TGCGCCAGCAGCTTGGTCCCGGCTGCCGAGCAGTACTTC. Translating it yields CASSLVPAAEQYF.

The chain recombines TRBV30 with TRBJ2-2; 8 bases align to TRBD2. Germline V gene lookup returns CDR1 GTSNPN and CDR2 SVGIG (reference sequence). The CDR3 sequence is 15 residues long. The ends lost 4 bases at V and 4 bases at J; junction bases unmatched: 8. The CDR3 reads CAWTPLAGSTGELFF. As DNA, the CDR3 is TGTGCCTGGACCCCCCTAGCGGGCTCCACCGGGGAGCTGTTTTTT.

V gene TRBV20-1 combines with J gene TRBJ2-1; 14 bases are a match to TRBD2. Losses at the gene ends were 0 bases for V and 5 bases for J; bases not matched to a gene: 9. CDR1 is DFQATT and CDR2 is SNEGSKA in the germline V gene (reference sequence). The CDR3 sequence is 18 residues long. CDR3: CSARDHFGTSGRHNEQFF. In nucleotides, the CDR3 is TGCAGTGCTAGAGACCACTTCGGGACTAGCGGGAGACACAATGAGCAGTTCTTC.

The chain is built from TRBV2 and TRBJ1-2; 10 bases agree with TRBD1. This CDR3 is 15 amino acids long. CDR1 and CDR2 from the germline V gene are SNHLY and FYNNEI. The J segment lost 6 bases and the V segment lost 3 bases, leaving 7 bases of the junction unmatched. CDR3 amino acids: CASSDGGTGADGYTF. In DNA form, the CDR3 reads TGTGCCAGCAGTGACGGCGGGACAGGGGCCGATGGCTACACCTTC.

The chain recombines TRBV27 with TRBJ2-7; a weak D match, TRBD2 (5 bases). The CDR3 runs to 16 residues. CDR1 and CDR2 (germline): MNHEY, SMNVEV (reference sequence). V was shortened by 6 bases and J by 5 bases, with 23 bases between the two germline ends. The CDR3 sequence: CASSGNTAIGPDEQYF. The CDR3 coding sequence is TGTGCCAGCAGCGGGAACACCGCGATAGGGCCCGACGAGCAGTACTTC.

This clonotype has a handful of counts. The chain recombines TRBV10-3 with TRBJ1-2; tentative D call: TRBD1 (6 bases). Trimming cost V 5 bases and J 6 bases, with 19 bases left between them. This CDR3 contains 15 residues. Germline-derived CDR1 and CDR2 are ENHRY and SYGVKD. CDR3 coding DNA: TGTGCCATCAGTTCTAGCGGGACACTTGGGGATGGCTACACCTTC. Amino acids: CAISSSGTLGDGYTF.

This chain links TRBV4-1 with TRBJ2-4; TRBD1 matches 7 bases. Germline CDR1 and CDR2: MGHRA and YSYEKL. This CDR3 comprises 17 residues. V lost 1 base and J lost 0; bases outside the gene matches: 6. The CDR3 DNA is TGCGCCAGCAGCCAAGTGGGACAGAGATTAGCCAAAAACATTCAGTACTTC. It specifies CASSQVGQRLAKNIQYF.

The chain employs TRBV7-2 and TRBJ2-5; 7 bases are a match to TRBD2. The J call is doubtful: the DNA matches TRBJ2-7 better. The V gene's germline CDR1 is SGHTA and CDR2 FQGNSA. CDR3 length: 14 amino acids. CDR3 coding DNA: TGTGCCAGCAGCTGGACTAGGGATAGCTACGAGCAGTACTTC. It encodes CASSWTRDSYEQYF.

V is TRBV18 and J is TRBJ2-1; TRBD2 matches 7 bases. The junction had 15 bases not matched to a gene; V was cut back by 3 bases and J by 13 bases. The CDR3 is 15 amino acids. The germline gives CDR1 KGHSH, CDR2 LQKENI. The CDR3 DNA reads TGTGCCAGCTCACCTTCAACGGCGGGGGTGGAGACCCAGTTCTTC. This codes for CASSPSTAGVETQFF.